The next 15 T cell receptor beta chains were all read from a single sample in a study of T cell responses to AZD1222 COVID-19 vaccine. Data came from immunoSEQ multiplex PCR; TCRdb stores just in-frame clones and leaves some out. The data hold some 86,000 clones, with around 81% observed a single time. This specimen was peripheral blood, taken on day 0 of AZD1222 vaccination. These receptors were collected from an adult in good health.

V and J are TRBV25-1 and TRBJ1-6; D call uncertain. The germline V gene has CDR1 MGHDK and CDR2 SYGVNS. V lost 2 bases, J lost 7 bases, and 6 bases lay in between. CDR3 length: 13 residues. CDR3 coding DNA: TGTGCCAGCAGTGAACGGTTCAATTCACCCCTCCACTTT. Translation: CASSERFNSPLHF.

V gene TRBV18 combines with J gene TRBJ1-6, with 9 bases lining up with TRBD1. The CDR3 spans 15 residues. The junction had 3 bases not matched to a gene; V was cut back by 2 bases and J by 7 bases. The germline gives CDR1 KGHSH, CDR2 LQKENI. The CDR3 nucleotides read TGTGCCAGCTCACCAGGGACAGGGCGCAATTCACCCCTCCACTTT. The encoded protein is CASSPGTGRNSPLHF.

The CDR3 DNA reads as TGTGCCAGCAGTTTACGAGCGGGAGGGTTCAATGAGCAGTTCTTC. Protein: CASSLRAGGFNEQFF. This sequence joins TRBV27 and TRBJ2-1; 10 positions match TRBD2. Germline V CDR1 and CDR2: MNHEY, SMNVEV (reference sequence). The CDR3 covers 15 residues. Trimming at V came to 2 bases and at J to 6 bases, leaving 4 bases not matched to a gene.

This sequence joins TRBV30 and TRBJ1-5; a weak D match, TRBD1 (5 bases). Trimming took off 2 bases at V and 1 base at J, with 15 bases between the two ends. From germline, CDR1 is GTSNPN and CDR2 SVGIG (reference sequence). CDR3 length equals 16 residues. The CDR3 protein is CAWSITGRGSNQPQHF. CDR3 bases: TGTGCCTGGAGTATTACAGGCCGGGGGAGCAATCAGCCCCAGCATTTT. The full variable domain, in which reference TRBV30 and TRBJ1-5 provide the parts outside the CDR3, is SQTIHQWPATLVQPVGSPLSLECTVEGTSNPNLYWYRQAAGRGLQLLFYSVGIGQISSEVPQNLSASRPQDRQFILSSKKLLLSDSGFYLCAWSITGRGSNQPQHFGDGTRLSIL.

This clone was picked up one time. J is TRBJ1-1 and V is TRBV19; D possibly corresponds to TRBD1 (5 bases). The V and J ends lost 3 bases and 1 base respectively, with 9 bases between them. The germline gives CDR1 LNHDA, CDR2 SQIVND (reference sequence). The CDR3 is 14 amino acids. The chain's CDR3 is CASSMGPQNTEAFF. The CDR3 coding sequence is TGTGCCAGTAGTATGGGACCTCAGAACACTGAAGCTTTCTTT.

This sequence joins TRBV2 and TRBJ2-1; D might be TRBD1 or TRBD2, each matching 5 bases. The CDR3 is 15 amino acids. Germline assignment: CDR1 SNHLY and CDR2 FYNNEI. V shed 3 bases and J shed 5 bases, with 14 bases lying between them. CDR3 in DNA: TGTGCCAGCAGTGAGTGGGGGACGGGCGACAATGAGCAGTTCTTC. Its translation is CASSEWGTGDNEQFF.

The CDR3 reads CAWSLQGAEQYF. DNA for the CDR3: TGTGCCTGGAGCCTACAGGGGGCCGAGCAGTACTTC. The chain joins TRBV30 to TRBJ2-7, with 9 bases aligning to TRBD1. Germline V gives CDR1 GTSNPN, CDR2 SVGIG (reference sequence). The CDR3 length is 12 residues. The junction had 3 bases not matched to a gene; V was cut back by 3 bases and J by 6 bases.

V and J are TRBV20-1 and TRBJ2-1, with TRBD1 matching over 7 bases. The trim removed 6 bases at V and 12 bases at J, leaving 5 bases unmatched. The CDR3 length is 10 residues. Per germline, CDR1 DFQATT and CDR2 SNEGSKA (reference sequence). The chain's CDR3 is CSALGGSQFF. CDR3 nucleotides: TGCAGTGCCCTAGGGGGCTCGCAGTTCTTC.

The chain recombines TRBV7-2 with TRBJ1-2, with 7 bases aligning to TRBD1. The CDR3 spans 15 residues. Looked up from germline, CDR1 is SGHTA and CDR2 is FQGNSA. V lost 5 bases to trimming and J lost 6 bases; unmatched junction nucleotides: 12. CDR3 region: CASSPEAGGFDGYTF. The CDR3 DNA follows: TGTGCCAGCAGCCCCGAGGCAGGGGGTTTTGATGGCTACACCTTC.

V is TRBV5-1 and J is TRBJ2-3; 7 bases map to TRBD1. V lost 6 bases and J lost 0; bases outside the gene matches: 7. The germline V gene encodes CDR1 SGHRS and CDR2 YFSETQ. The CDR3 consists of 15 residues. CDR3 region: CASIRDSTSTDTQYF. The CDR3 DNA reads as TGCGCCAGCATCCGGGACAGTACTAGCACAGATACGCAGTATTTT.

There are a few counts of this clone. The chain joins TRBV29-1 to TRBJ1-1; no clear D. Germline V CDR1 and CDR2: SQVTM, ANQGSEA. Trimming took off 7 bases at V and 1 base at J, with 22 bases between the two ends. The CDR3 is 16 amino acids. CDR3: CSAASPRSGWNTEAFF. The CDR3 nucleotides are TGCAGCGCCGCCTCTCCTAGGTCGGGGTGGAACACTGAAGCTTTCTTT.

The rearrangement joins TRBV14 to TRBJ2-5; 8 nucleotides line up with TRBD1. CDR3 size: 14 residues. The germline V gene encodes CDR1 SGHDN and CDR2 FVKESK. With V trimmed by 4 bases and J by 2 bases, 3 bases remained unmatched. Here the CDR3 DNA reads TGTGCCAGCAGCCGAAACAGGGGGCAAGAGACCCAGTACTTC. It encodes CASSRNRGQETQYF. Variable domain in full (rest from reference TRBV14 and TRBJ2-5): EAGVTQFPSHSVIEKGQTVTLRCDPISGHDNLYWYRRVMGKEIKFLLHFVKESKQDESGMPNNRFLAERTGGTYSTLKVQPAELEDSGVYFCASSRNRGQETQYFGPGTRLLVL.

The gene calls are TRBV30 and TRBJ1-4; 8 nucleotides match TRBD1. The CDR3 totals 13 residues. The J segment lost 8 bases and the V segment lost 2 bases, leaving 4 bases of the junction unmatched. Germline V lookup: CDR1 GTSNPN, CDR2 SVGIG (reference sequence). This chain's CDR3 is CAWSQGAREKLFF. The CDR3 bases are TGTGCCTGGAGTCAGGGGGCGAGGGAAAAACTGTTTTTT. Drawing the rest from reference TRBV30 and TRBJ1-4, the complete variable domain is SQTIHQWPATLVQPVGSPLSLECTVEGTSNPNLYWYRQAAGRGLQLLFYSVGIGQISSEVPQNLSASRPQDRQFILSSKKLLLSDSGFYLCAWSQGAREKLFFGSGTQLSVL.

The table lists this clone with a few counts. The chain carries TRBV3-1 (or the pseudogene TRBV3-2) and TRBJ1-2; D gene uncertain. Between the trimmed V and J ends, which lost 8 bases and 1 base, there was a span of 8 bases. Germline loops: CDR1 LGHDT, CDR2 YNNKEL (reference sequence). The CDR3 is 12 amino acids. The DNA for the CDR3 is TGTGCCAGCCGAGACTTTAACTATGGCTACACCTTC. The encoded protein is CASRDFNYGYTF.

The J gene is TRBJ1-6, the V gene TRBV11-2; 10 bases agree with TRBD1. Germline V lookup: CDR1 SGHAT, CDR2 FQNNGV. V shed 4 bases and J 6 bases; nucleotides not matched to a gene: 3. This CDR3 comprises 15 residues. In DNA, the CDR3 is TGTGCCAGCAGCTCGGACAGGGGGAGTAATTCACCCCTCCACTTT. This sequence encodes CASSSDRGSNSPLHF. Looking up the rest from reference TRBV11-2 and TRBJ1-6 gives the full variable domain: EAGVAQSPRYKIIEKRQSVAFWCNPISGHATLYWYQQILGQGPKLLIQFQNNGVVDDSQLPKDRFSAERLKGVDSTLKIQPAKLEDSAVYLCASSSDRGSNSPLHFGNGTRLTVT.